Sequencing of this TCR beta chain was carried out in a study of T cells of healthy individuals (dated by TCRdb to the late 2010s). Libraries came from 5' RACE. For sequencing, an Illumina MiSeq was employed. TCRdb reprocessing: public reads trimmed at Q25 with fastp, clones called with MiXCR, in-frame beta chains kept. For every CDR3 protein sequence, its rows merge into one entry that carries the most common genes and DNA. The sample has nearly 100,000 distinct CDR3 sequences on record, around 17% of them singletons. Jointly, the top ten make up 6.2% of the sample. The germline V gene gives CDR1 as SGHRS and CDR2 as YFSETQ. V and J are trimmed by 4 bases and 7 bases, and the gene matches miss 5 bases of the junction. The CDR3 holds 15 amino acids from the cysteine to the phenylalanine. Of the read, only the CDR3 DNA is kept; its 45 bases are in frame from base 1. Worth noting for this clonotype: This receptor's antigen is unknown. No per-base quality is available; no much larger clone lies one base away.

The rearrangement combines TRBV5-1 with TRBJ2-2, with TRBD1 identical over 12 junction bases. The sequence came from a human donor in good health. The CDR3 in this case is CASSPGQGAIGELFF. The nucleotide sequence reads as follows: TGCGCCAGCAGCCCGGGACAGGGGGCGATCGGGGAGCTGTTTTTT. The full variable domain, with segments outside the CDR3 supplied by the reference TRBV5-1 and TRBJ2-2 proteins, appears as KAGVTQTPRYLIKTRGQQVTLSCSPISGHRSVSWYQQTPGQGLQFLFEYFSETQRNKGNFPGRFSGRQFSNSRSEMNVSTLELGDSALYLCASSPGQGAIGELFFGEGSRLTVL.